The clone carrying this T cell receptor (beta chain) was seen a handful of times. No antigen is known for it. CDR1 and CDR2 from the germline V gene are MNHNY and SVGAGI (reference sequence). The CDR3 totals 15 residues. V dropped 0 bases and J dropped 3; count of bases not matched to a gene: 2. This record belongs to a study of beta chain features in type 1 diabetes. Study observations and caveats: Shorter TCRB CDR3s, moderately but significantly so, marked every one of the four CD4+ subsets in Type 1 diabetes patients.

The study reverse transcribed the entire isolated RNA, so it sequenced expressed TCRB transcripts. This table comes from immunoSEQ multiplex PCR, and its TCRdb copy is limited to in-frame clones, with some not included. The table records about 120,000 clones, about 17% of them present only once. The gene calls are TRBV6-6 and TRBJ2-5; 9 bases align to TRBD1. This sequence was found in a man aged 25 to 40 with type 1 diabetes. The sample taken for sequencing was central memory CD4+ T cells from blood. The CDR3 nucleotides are TGTGCCAGCAGTTACTCCGGGACAGGGAAAGAGACCCAGTACTTC. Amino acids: CASSYSGTGKETQYF.